The next 25 T cell receptor beta chains were all read from a single sample in a study of shared clonotypes between healthy human individuals. Selected positively for CCR7 and CD45RO-negative, naive CD8 cells excluded terminally differentiated effector memory CD45RA+ cells. Repertoires were generated with immunoSEQ multiplex PCR, while TCRdb's copy carries only in-frame clones and drops some. The table records about 580,000 clones, roughly 98% of them present only once. Specimen: naive CD8+ T cells sorted from blood. The receptors were gathered from a man younger than 40 in good health.

This rearrangement joins TRBV14 to TRBJ2-1, with TRBD2 identical over 10 bases. Per the germline V gene, CDR1 is SGHDN and CDR2 is FVKESK. J lost 2 bases, V lost 2 bases, and 0 bases had no gene match. The CDR3 consists of 15 residues. This chain's CDR3 is CASSQSGRAYNEQFF. CDR3 DNA sequence: TGTGCCAGCAGCCAAAGCGGGAGGGCCTACAATGAGCAGTTCTTC.

V usage is TRBV14 and J usage is TRBJ2-7, with 16 positions matching TRBD2. J gave up 2 bases and V 4 bases, and 5 bases lay outside the gene matches. The CDR3 contains 17 residues. The germline V gene encodes CDR1 SGHDN and CDR2 FVKESK. This CDR3 reads CASSPGLAGGIPYEQYF. In nucleotides, the CDR3 is TGTGCCAGCAGCCCGGGACTAGCGGGAGGGATCCCCTACGAGCAGTACTTC.

The chain carries TRBV11-2 and TRBJ2-5; 7 bases agree with TRBD2. CDR1 SGHAT and CDR2 FQNNGV come from the germline V gene. Germline trimming cut 0 bases from V and 1 base from J; bases unmatched to any gene: 8. CDR3 length equals 17 residues. The CDR3 loop is CASSLDTASGLQETQYF. The CDR3, as DNA: TGTGCCAGCAGCTTAGATACGGCTAGCGGACTCCAAGAGACCCAGTACTTC.

The chain links TRBV6-1 to TRBJ2-7; D unresolved. The ends were cut back, 3 bases at V and 7 bases at J, with 7 bases in the middle. CDR3 length: 11 residues. Germline V gene lookup returns CDR1 MNHNS and CDR2 SASEGT. The CDR3 loop reads CASSETREQYF. The DNA for the CDR3 is TGTGCCAGCAGTGAGACTCGAGAGCAGTACTTC.

The chain uses TRBV27 and TRBJ2-3; D not certain. This CDR3 has 13 amino acids. The germline gives CDR1 MNHEY, CDR2 SMNVEV (reference sequence). V lost 3 bases to trimming and J lost 2 bases, with 6 bases between them. The DNA of the CDR3 is TGTGCCAGCAGTTTCACACTCACAGATACGCAGTATTTT. It yields the protein CASSFTLTDTQYF.

The chain links TRBV28 to TRBJ2-7; 9 nucleotides agree with TRBD2. V was clipped by 2 bases and J by 4 bases; unmatched bases: 3. This CDR3 has 14 amino acids. Germline-derived CDR1 and CDR2 are MDHEN and SYDVKM. CDR3 DNA: TGTGCCAGCAGTTTACGCGGACTAGCGTACGAGCAGTACTTC. This encodes CASSLRGLAYEQYF.

The chain combines TRBV11-2 with TRBJ2-1; D uncertain. CDR1 is SGHAT and CDR2 is FQNNGV in the germline V gene. The CDR3 covers 13 residues. Trimming shortened V by 2 bases and J by 6 bases, and 8 bases separated the two germline ends. The CDR3 DNA reads as TGTGCCAGCAGCTTAATAGTCTCCAATGAGCAGTTCTTC. This sequence encodes CASSLIVSNEQFF.

CDR3 amino acids: CASSRRDTPYEQYF. DNA of the CDR3: TGCGCCAGCAGTCGCAGGGACACACCCTACGAGCAGTACTTC. The chain links TRBV10-2 to TRBJ2-7; tentative D call: TRBD1 (6 bases). V lost 5 bases and J lost 2, with 13 bases in between. The V gene's germline CDR1 is WSHSY and CDR2 SAAADI. The CDR3 totals 14 residues.

The V gene is TRBV29-1, the J gene TRBJ2-7; D unresolved. V shed 4 bases and J shed 4 bases, with 8 bases lying between them. The CDR3 loop spans 11 amino acids. Germline values: CDR1 SQVTM, CDR2 ANQGSEA. In DNA form, the CDR3 reads TGCAGCGTTGGAGTTTCTTACGAGCAGTACTTC. Translating it yields CSVGVSYEQYF.

The chain couples TRBV7-9 to TRBJ2-1; TRBD1 might be the D (5 bases). Germline CDR1 reads SEHNR; CDR2 reads FQNEAQ (reference sequence). This CDR3 comprises 13 residues. V lost 5 bases and J lost 7, with 12 bases in between. The CDR3 DNA sequence: TGTGCCAGCAGCCAACTACCAGGGAATGAGCAGTTCTTC. As protein: CASSQLPGNEQFF.

The sample holds one count of this clone. The gene calls are TRBV2 and TRBJ1-5; D is perhaps TRBD1 (6 bases). This CDR3 is 17 amino acids long. With 6 bases removed from V and 4 bases from J, the gap between germline ends came to 22 bases. The germline V gene encodes CDR1 SNHLY and CDR2 FYNNEI. The DNA for the CDR3 is TGTGCCAGCAGCGGGAGTTGGTTACGGGACAAGAATCAGCCCCAGCATTTT. Translated: CASSGSWLRDKNQPQHF.

This clone was observed a single time. The chain uses TRBV7-2 and TRBJ2-1, with 10 bases matching TRBD2. Germline V gene lookup returns CDR1 SGHTA and CDR2 FQGNSA. CDR3 length: 14 residues. Germline trimming cut 2 bases from V and 7 bases from J; bases unmatched to any gene: 2. CDR3 sequence: CASSLLAGANEQFF. The DNA of the CDR3 is TGTGCCAGCAGCTTACTAGCGGGAGCTAATGAGCAGTTCTTC.

This chain uses TRBV7-9 with TRBJ1-5; 10 bases are a match to TRBD1. J was trimmed by 2 bases and V by 4 bases; bases with no gene match: 14. The length of the CDR3 is 19 residues. Germline V gene data show CDR1 as SEHNR and CDR2 as FQNEAQ (reference sequence). The CDR3 reads CASSSLPGQGLGGNQPQHF. Here the CDR3 DNA reads TGTGCCAGCAGCTCGTTACCGGGACAGGGGCTGGGTGGCAATCAGCCCCAGCATTTT.

The rearrangement joins TRBV5-6 to TRBJ2-1, with unresolved D. The germline CDR1 and CDR2 sequences are SGHDT and YYEEEE. The CDR3 runs to 13 residues. V was cut by 0 bases and J by 9 bases, with 10 bases left in between. The CDR3 loop reads CASSLANGREQFF. The CDR3 coding sequence is TGTGCCAGCAGCTTGGCCAATGGGCGTGAGCAGTTCTTC. Full variable domain (rest looked up from reference TRBV5-6 and TRBJ2-1): DAGVTQSPTHLIKTRGQQVTLRCSPKSGHDTVSWYQQALGQGPQFIFQYYEEEERQRGNFPDRFSGHQFPNYSSELNVNALLLGDSALYLCASSLANGREQFFGPGTRLTVL.

The chain couples TRBV7-6 to TRBJ2-7; D might be TRBD1 or TRBD2, each matching 5 bases. Germline values: CDR1 SGHVS, CDR2 FNYEAQ. Trimming removed 5 bases at V and 6 bases at J, with 14 bases between. This CDR3 region has 13 residues. Here the CDR3 DNA reads TGTGCCAGCAGCCCCCGGGACGCCCCCGAGCAGTACTTC. It specifies CASSPRDAPEQYF.

The CDR3 loop is CASSLVEQGASETQYF. DNA of the CDR3: TGTGCCAGCAGCTTAGTTGAACAGGGGGCTTCGGAGACCCAGTACTTC. This sequence joins TRBV7-6 and TRBJ2-5, with 9 bases lining up with TRBD1. The V segment lost 1 base and the J segment 5 bases; nucleotides outside the gene matches: 8. CDR1 and CDR2 (germline): SGHVS, FNYEAQ. The CDR3 runs to 16 residues. The full variable domain, in which reference TRBV7-6 and TRBJ2-5 provide the parts outside the CDR3, is GAGVSQSPRYKVTKRGQDVALRCDPISGHVSLYWYRQALGQGPEFLTYFNYEAQQDKSGLPNDRFSAERPEGSISTLTIQRTEQRDSAMYRCASSLVEQGASETQYFGPGTRLLVL.

The chain couples TRBV6-5 to TRBJ1-1, with D unresolved. The CDR3 has 14 amino acids. Germline V CDR1 and CDR2: MNHEY, SVGAGI. V dropped 8 bases and J dropped 1 base, with 14 bases sitting between them. The CDR3 sequence is CASEPIQGNTEAFF. CDR3 DNA: TGTGCCAGCGAACCAATTCAAGGGAACACTGAAGCTTTCTTT.

The chain carries TRBV5-1 and TRBJ2-2, with unresolved D. This CDR3 has 16 residues. V was trimmed by 1 base and J by 5 bases, leaving 15 bases between them. Germline CDR1 and CDR2: SGHRS and YFSETQ. The CDR3 DNA reads as TGCGCCAGCAGCTTGCAGGAAGAAAGGACGACCGGGGAGCTGTTTTTT. This translates into CASSLQEERTTGELFF.

The chain couples TRBV27 to TRBJ2-1; D call uncertain. Trimming pared 8 bases from V and 4 bases from J, leaving 15 bases between. Germline CDR1 MNHEY, CDR2 SMNVEV (reference sequence). CDR3 length equals 14 residues. The CDR3: CASLSLFPYNEQFF. CDR3 in DNA: TGTGCCAGCTTAAGTCTTTTCCCTTACAATGAGCAGTTCTTC.

This rearrangement joins TRBV9 to TRBJ2-7, with 10 bases matching TRBD2. The CDR3 is made up of 15 amino acids. From germline, CDR1 is SGDLS and CDR2 YYNGEE. The ends lost 3 bases at V and 3 bases at J; junction bases unmatched: 6. The CDR3 DNA is TGTGCCAGCAGCGAAACCGGGACTAGCGACTACGAGCAGTACTTC. This encodes CASSETGTSDYEQYF.

The chain links TRBV4-1 to TRBJ2-7; either TRBD1 or TRBD2 may fit D (6 bases each). This CDR3 is built from 16 residues. Trimming took off 1 base at V and 2 bases at J, with 15 bases between the two ends. Germline CDR1 is MGHRA and CDR2 is YSYEKL. The DNA of the CDR3 is TGCGCCAGCAGCCAAGTCGGGGGCGGCAGCCCCTACGAGCAGTACTTC. Encoded protein: CASSQVGGGSPYEQYF.

The chain employs TRBV11-2 and TRBJ2-1; 10 nucleotides align to TRBD2. CDR1 is SGHAT and CDR2 is FQNNGV in the germline V gene. The CDR3 is 13 amino acids. The ends lost 7 bases at V and 5 bases at J; junction bases unmatched: 2. CDR3 DNA sequence: TGTGCCAGCACCCTAGCGGGAGACAATGAGCAGTTCTTC. As protein: CASTLAGDNEQFF.

The chain joins TRBV27 to TRBJ2-7, with 7 bases matching TRBD2. The CDR3 length is 14 residues. Losses at the gene ends were 4 bases for V and 1 base for J; bases not matched to a gene: 4. The germline V gene has CDR1 MNHEY and CDR2 SMNVEV (reference sequence). This chain's CDR3 is CASSSAGESYEQYF. The CDR3 coding sequence is TGTGCCAGCAGTTCGGCGGGAGAGTCCTACGAGCAGTACTTC.

Points on this clone: The identical CDR3 is also encoded by other nucleotide sequences in the sample. The genes are TRBV27 and TRBJ2-7; 8 bases align to TRBD1. Losses at the gene ends were 6 bases for V and 2 bases for J; bases not matched to a gene: 3. This CDR3 contains 13 residues. CDR1 and CDR2 (germline): MNHEY, SMNVEV (reference sequence). The CDR3 reads CASSLTGAYEQYF. The CDR3 coding sequence is TGTGCCAGCAGCCTGACAGGGGCCTACGAGCAGTACTTC.

The chain recombines TRBV5-1 with TRBJ2-2; D unresolved. There are 12 residues in the CDR3. The germline V gene encodes CDR1 SGHRS and CDR2 YFSETQ. Trimming took off 0 bases at V and 7 bases at J, with 4 bases between the two ends. The CDR3 DNA sequence: TGCGCCAGCAGCTTGGATGTCGGGGAGCTGTTTTTT. Its protein product is CASSLDVGELFF.